What follows are 28 T cell receptor beta chains derived from one specimen sequenced in a study of blood T cell repertoires in COVID-19 (dated by TCRdb to 2020 to 2021). Library preparation used the immunoSEQ multiplex PCR assay. TCRdb provides this immuneACCESS table in a form limited to in-frame rearrangements. Some clones are lacking; in checked studies, under half of them reflect an unresolved V gene, and why the rest are absent is not known. This sample holds more than 95,000 clones; approximately 82% were observed only once. Of the sample, under 3% is held by the ten largest clones. Sample: peripheral blood. These receptors were taken from a man aged 25-40 years with acute or convalescent COVID-19.

The CDR3 spells CATSDLRFRDRSHEQYF. Here the CDR3 DNA reads TGTGCCACCAGTGATCTTCGCTTCCGGGACAGGTCCCACGAGCAGTACTTC. The chain recombines TRBV24-1 with TRBJ2-7; 8 bases fit TRBD1. The CDR3 totals 17 residues. V lost 3 bases to trimming and J lost 5 bases; unmatched junction nucleotides: 14. Germline V lookup: CDR1 KGHDR, CDR2 SFDVKD.

The genes are TRBV2 and TRBJ1-2; D uncertain. CDR1 and CDR2 from the germline V gene are SNHLY and FYNNEI. The length of the CDR3 is 11 residues. V gave up 7 bases and J gave up 3 bases, with 6 bases separating them. CDR3 sequence: CASTGDYGYTF. The CDR3 DNA reads as TGTGCCAGCACGGGTGACTATGGCTACACCTTC. The whole variable domain, filled in from reference TRBV2 and TRBJ1-2, reads EPEVTQTPSHQVTQMGQEVILRCVPISNHLYFYWYRQILGQKVEFLVSFYNNEISEKSEIFDDQFSVERPDGSNFTLKIRSTKLEDSAMYFCASTGDYGYTFGSGTRLTVV.

The rearrangement links TRBV19 to TRBJ1-6; 9 nucleotides align to TRBD1. The length of the CDR3 is 17 residues. CDR1 and CDR2 (germline): LNHDA, SQIVND (reference sequence). Germline trimming cut 6 bases from V and 2 bases from J; bases unmatched to any gene: 8. The CDR3 protein is CASRTGTGTTYNSPLHF. CDR3 nucleotides: TGTGCCAGTAGAACCGGGACAGGGACTACCTATAATTCACCCCTCCACTTT.

The CDR3 DNA sequence: TGTGCCAGCAGCCCAGCGGAAACTGAAGCTTTCTTT. This encodes CASSPAETEAFF. The chain recombines TRBV11-2 with TRBJ1-1, with D unresolved. The V end was cut by 5 bases, the J end by 5 bases, with 9 bases between. The germline V gene has CDR1 SGHAT and CDR2 FQNNGV. CDR3 length: 12 residues.

The chain couples TRBV7-2 to TRBJ2-7, with 12 bases that match TRBD2. V was clipped by 6 bases and J by 5 bases; unmatched bases: 11. Germline CDR1 reads SGHTA; CDR2 reads FQGNSA. The CDR3 spans 16 residues. The CDR3, as DNA: TGTGCCAGCAGTCCACTAGGACTAGCGGGGATGGACGAGCAGTACTTC. Amino acids: CASSPLGLAGMDEQYF.

V gene TRBV10-3 combines with J gene TRBJ1-5; a possible D gene is TRBD1 (6 bases). Looked up from germline, CDR1 is ENHRY and CDR2 is SYGVKD. The V and J ends lost 3 bases and 0 bases respectively, with 18 bases between them. CDR3 size: 18 residues. The CDR3 DNA reads as TGTGCCATCAGTGAAGGGTCGACAGGACCGAATAGCAATCAGCCCCAGCATTTT. Translating it yields CAISEGSTGPNSNQPQHF.

The gene calls are TRBV11-3 and TRBJ2-2; 14 bases agree with TRBD2. Germline trimming cut 8 bases from V and 1 base from J; bases unmatched to any gene: 9. Germline V gene data show CDR1 as SGHNT and CDR2 as YENEEA. The length of the CDR3 is 18 residues. CDR3 region: CASGTGTSGSENTGELFF. CDR3 bases: TGTGCCAGCGGTACCGGGACTAGCGGGAGTGAGAACACCGGGGAGCTGTTTTTT.

The chain couples TRBV23-1 to TRBJ1-6; the D is unclear. TRBV23-1 belongs to the ORF category, with a function that is uncertain. The CDR3 consists of 11 residues. Trimming took off 6 bases at V and 8 bases at J, with 5 bases between the two ends. The CDR3, as DNA: TGCGCCAGCAGCTCTCATTCACCCCTCCACTTT. Translating gives CASSSHSPLHF.

The sample holds a few counts of this clone. The chain uses TRBV9 and TRBJ1-5, with D hard to call. Trimming removed 4 bases from V and 3 bases from J, with 8 bases in between. In germline, CDR1 is SGDLS, CDR2 YYNGEE. The CDR3 has 13 amino acids. CDR3 protein: CASSRQDNQPQHF. As DNA, the CDR3 is TGTGCCAGCAGCCGACAAGACAATCAGCCCCAGCATTTT.

This clone showed up just once. This chain joins TRBV18 and TRBJ2-1; possibly TRBD2 for D (5 bases). V was pared by 6 bases and J by 4 bases, with 13 bases between. This CDR3 has 14 residues. Germline CDR1 reads KGHSH; CDR2 reads LQKENI. The CDR3 region is CASSPTERYNEQFF. The CDR3 DNA reads as TGTGCCAGCTCCCCCACGGAGCGGTACAATGAGCAGTTCTTC.

The chain has TRBV7-9 and TRBJ2-5; 9 bases agree with TRBD2. The CDR3 consists of 15 residues. CDR1 SEHNR and CDR2 FQNEAQ come from the germline V gene (reference sequence). V shed 1 base and J 5 bases; nucleotides not matched to a gene: 5. The CDR3 is CASSLVGGGAETQYF. The CDR3 coding sequence is TGTGCCAGCAGCTTAGTTGGCGGGGGGGCCGAGACCCAGTACTTC.

This clone has only a few counts. V and J are TRBV3-1 (or the pseudogene TRBV3-2) and TRBJ1-2, with 9 positions matching TRBD1. This CDR3 comprises 14 residues. The germline gives CDR1 LGHDT, CDR2 YNNKEL (reference sequence). V trimming: 4 bases; J trimming: 1 base; junction bases outside the gene matches: 1. CDR3 loop: CASSRQGVNYGYTF. CDR3 coding DNA: TGTGCCAGCAGCCGACAGGGGGTTAACTATGGCTACACCTTC.

This clone was seen just once. The V call is TRBV19, the J call TRBJ1-1, with D perhaps TRBD1 (6 bases). CDR3 size: 14 residues. V lost 3 bases to trimming and J lost 4 bases, with 12 bases between them. Germline values: CDR1 LNHDA, CDR2 SQIVND (reference sequence). CDR3 region: CASSMARGITEAFF. The CDR3 nucleotides read TGTGCCAGTAGTATGGCCAGGGGTATCACTGAAGCTTTCTTT.

CDR3 loop: CARALGFHVNEQYV. In nucleotides, the CDR3 is TGTGCCAGGGCCCTCGGGTTTCATGTGAACGAGCAGTACGTC. The chain joins TRBV12-1 to TRBJ2-7; the table's D gene call, TRBD2, was not cross checked with the DNA. TRBV12-1 has pseudogene status. CDR3 length equals 14 residues.

V gene TRBV19 combines with J gene TRBJ1-1; tentatively, D is TRBD1 (6 bases). V dropped 5 bases and J dropped 5 bases, with 15 bases sitting between them. The CDR3 sequence is 14 residues long. From germline, CDR1 is LNHDA and CDR2 SQIVND (reference sequence). The CDR3 DNA reads TGTGCCAGTAGTTATCGTGGGGGCTCTACTGAAGCTTTCTTT. Protein product: CASSYRGGSTEAFF.

The chain has TRBV4-1 and TRBJ1-2; TRBD1 agrees at 10 bases. V was clipped by 2 bases and J by 7 bases; unmatched bases: 13. The CDR3 spans 17 residues. Germline V gene data show CDR1 as MGHRA and CDR2 as YSYEKL. The CDR3 here is CASSQTGGQGRYSGYTF. Here the CDR3 DNA reads TGCGCCAGCAGCCAAACCGGGGGACAGGGGCGATATTCTGGCTACACCTTC.

This chain joins TRBV7-6 and TRBJ2-7, with D perhaps TRBD1 (8 bases). In germline, CDR1 is SGHVS, CDR2 FNYEAQ. The CDR3 is made up of 15 amino acids. V shed 2 bases and J shed 5 bases, with 16 bases lying between them. CDR3 bases: TGTGCCAGCAGCTTAACAGGGGGGGTCTTGGACGAGCAGTACTTC. Its protein is CASSLTGGVLDEQYF.

The chain recombines TRBV9 with TRBJ2-1; 11 bases align to TRBD1. Germline CDR1 SGDLS, CDR2 YYNGEE. The V segment lost 1 base and the J segment 4 bases; nucleotides outside the gene matches: 16. This CDR3 is built from 20 residues. The CDR3 protein is CASSVLPLASGTGGYNEQFF. CDR3 nucleotide sequence: TGTGCCAGCAGCGTACTACCCCTCGCTTCCGGGACAGGGGGGTACAATGAGCAGTTCTTC.

The rearrangement links TRBV13 to TRBJ1-2, with D maybe TRBD1 (5 bases). The germline V gene encodes CDR1 PRHDT and CDR2 FYEKMQ (reference sequence). The CDR3 spans 14 residues. V was pared by 5 bases and J by 4 bases, with 14 bases between. The CDR3 protein is CASSQDGGSYGYTF. CDR3 sequence (DNA): TGTGCCAGCAGCCAGGACGGGGGGAGCTATGGCTACACCTTC.

J is TRBJ2-1 and V is TRBV11-2; D possibly corresponds to TRBD2 (6 bases). Trimming cost V 6 bases and J 6 bases, with 12 bases left between them. This CDR3 has 13 amino acids. From germline, CDR1 is SGHAT and CDR2 FQNNGV. CDR3: CASRPTGVNEQFF. As DNA, the CDR3 is TGTGCCAGCAGGCCGACGGGGGTCAATGAGCAGTTCTTC.

By frequency in the sample, this clone is medium-sized. CDR3 protein: CASSLQGRGEQYF. CDR3 in DNA: TGCGCCAGCAGCTTACAGGGGCGGGGCGAGCAGTACTTC. The chain couples TRBV5-1 to TRBJ2-7, with D possibly TRBD1 on 7 matching bases. The V and J ends lost 2 bases and 6 bases respectively, with 12 bases between them. CDR3 length: 13 amino acids. Germline CDR1 is SGHRS and CDR2 is YFSETQ.

This chain links TRBV6-9 with TRBJ2-1, with 12 bases that match TRBD2. The V segment lost 4 bases and the J segment 5 bases; nucleotides outside the gene matches: 3. Germline V gene lookup returns CDR1 MNHGY and CDR2 SVAAGI. This CDR3 contains 15 residues. CDR3 amino acids: CASSSRTSGNNEQFF. For the CDR3, the DNA is TGTGCCAGCAGTTCCCGGACTAGCGGGAACAATGAGCAGTTCTTC.

To note about this clone: One end of the junction varies from germline; a read error may be responsible. The rearrangement uses TRBV11-2 and TRBJ2-7; TRBD1 might be the D (6 bases). The V gene's germline CDR1 is SGHAT and CDR2 FQNNGV. The CDR3 extends over 15 amino acids. The CDR3 DNA sequence: TGTGCCAGCAGCCTAGACAGGACAAGCTCCTACGAGCAGTACTTC. Translation: CASSLDRTSSYEQYF.

As concerns this clone: Mismatch with germline at one junction end may stem from a read error. V usage is TRBV9 and J usage is TRBJ2-3; TRBD2 matches at 12 bases. CDR1 is SGDLS, CDR2 YYNGEE, per germline. This CDR3 is 12 amino acids long. CDR3 residues: CASSFGTSGPFF. CDR3 in DNA: TGTGCCAGCAGCTTCGGGACTAGCGGGCCCTTTTTT.

The rearrangement uses TRBV19 and TRBJ1-5; 9 bases are a match to TRBD1. The V gene end was trimmed by 2 bases and the J gene end by 4 bases; junction bases not matched to a gene: 6. From germline, CDR1 is LNHDA and CDR2 SQIVND (reference sequence). The CDR3 is 16 residues long. As DNA, the CDR3 is TGTGCCAGTAGTATACCGGACAGGGGATGGAATCAGCCCCAGCATTTT. It is translated as CASSIPDRGWNQPQHF.

The chain links TRBV24-1 to TRBJ2-7; D gene uncertain. This CDR3 comprises 12 residues. V shed 4 bases and J shed 4 bases, with 7 bases lying between them. Looked up from germline, CDR1 is KGHDR and CDR2 is SFDVKD. CDR3 amino acids: CATSDPPYEQYV. The DNA for the CDR3 is TGTGCCACCAGTGACCCCCCTTACGAGCAGTACGTC.

This chain connects TRBV6-4 to TRBJ1-2; 11 bases align to TRBD1. The CDR3 sequence is 18 residues long. Looked up from germline, CDR1 is MRHNA and CDR2 is SNTAGT. V shed 1 base, J shed 8 bases, and the junction held 15 bases outside the gene matches. The CDR3 here is CASSDYEGDRGTHWGYTF. For the CDR3, the DNA is TGTGCCAGCAGTGACTACGAGGGGGACAGGGGGACCCACTGGGGCTACACCTTC.

The V and J genes are TRBV6-1 and TRBJ1-1; a weak D match, TRBD1 (6 bases). The germline gives CDR1 MNHNS, CDR2 SASEGT. Trimming cost V 3 bases and J 2 bases, with 10 bases left between them. This CDR3 is 14 amino acids long. CDR3 protein: CASSDQGQNTEAFF. The CDR3 nucleotides read TGTGCCAGCAGTGACCAGGGACAAAACACTGAAGCTTTCTTT.